The 24 T cell receptor beta chains listed next were all sequenced from one sample in a study of vaccination and CD4 T cells after COVID-19. Sample treatment: roughly 10-day PBMC culture with coronavirus spike peptide pools or control peptides (ViraFEST assay). The antigens these receptors bind are not known. Sequenced with the Oncomine TCR Beta short-read assay was DNA taken from cultured CD4+ T cells. From the PCR reads, TCRdb called clonotypes with MiXCR, one entry per CDR3 protein. Here the sample spans roughly 25,000 distinct CDR3 sequences, around 62% being singletons. Specimen: CD4+ T cells from blood, cultured in vitro. These receptors were obtained from a human donor who had recovered from COVID-19.

This clonotype has more than one count but fewer than ten. The CDR3 sequence is CASSLDRYSNQPQHF. Here the CDR3 DNA reads TGTGCCAGCAGCCTGGACAGATATAGCAATCAGCCCCAGCATTTT. The J gene is TRBJ1-5, the V gene TRBV12-3 or TRBV12-4; a possible D gene is TRBD1 (6 bases). This CDR3 has 15 amino acids. The V gene lost 6 bases and the J gene lost 0 bases, with 12 bases spanning the gap.

This clonotype was seen a handful of times. V usage is TRBV19 and J usage is TRBJ1-1, with D hard to call. The CDR3 contains 13 residues. Germline CDR1 reads LNHDA; CDR2 reads SQIVND (reference sequence). With 5 bases removed from V and 3 bases from J, the gap between germline ends came to 10 bases. CDR3 sequence reads: CASSPPRYTEAFF. CDR3 nucleotide sequence: TGTGCCAGTAGTCCCCCCCGGTACACTGAAGCTTTCTTT.

J is TRBJ1-3 and V is TRBV19, with a weak D call TRBD1 (5 bases). The germline V and J ends were trimmed by 8 bases and 4 bases, with 21 bases remaining between them. Germline CDR1 and CDR2: LNHDA and SQIVND (reference sequence). The CDR3 covers 16 residues. DNA of the CDR3: TGTGCCAGTGTCCCGCCATGGGGGGAAGACGGAAACACCATATATTTT. Translation gives CASVPPWGEDGNTIYF.

This clonotype was observed a single time. The genes are TRBV7-9 and TRBJ1-2; D call uncertain. Trimming shortened V by 6 bases and J by 7 bases, and 9 bases separated the two germline ends. This CDR3 is 11 amino acids long. Per the germline V gene, CDR1 is SEHNR and CDR2 is FQNEAQ (reference sequence). In DNA form, the CDR3 reads TGTGCCAGCAGTTGGGCTGCTGGCTACACCTTC. Its translation: CASSWAAGYTF.

This clonotype showed up just a few times. The gene calls are TRBV27 and TRBJ1-6; TRBD1 agrees at 7 bases. Germline lookup yields CDR1 MNHEY and CDR2 SMNVEV (reference sequence). The J segment lost 8 bases and the V segment lost 5 bases, leaving 12 bases of the junction unmatched. The CDR3 sequence is 16 residues long. This chain's CDR3 is CASSPKGAIEDSPLHF. The CDR3 DNA follows: TGTGCCAGCAGTCCTAAGGGGGCAATAGAAGATTCACCCCTCCACTTT.

CDR3 in amino acids: CASLIMTGTAKAFF. The CDR3 coding sequence is TGTGCCAGCCTCATTATGACAGGGACTGCGAAAGCTTTCTTT. The chain employs TRBV7-2 and TRBJ1-1, with TRBD1 matching over 7 bases. The CDR3 loop spans 14 amino acids. The trim removed 8 bases at V and 9 bases at J, leaving 15 bases unmatched. The germline CDR1 and CDR2 sequences are SGHTA and FQGNSA.

This chain uses TRBV15 with TRBJ2-7; tentatively, D is TRBD2 (6 bases). Germline loops: CDR1 LNHNV, CDR2 YYDKDF (reference sequence). This CDR3 region has 14 residues. V lost 0 bases to trimming and J lost 3 bases, with 9 bases between them. CDR3 amino acids: CATSRESGDYEQYF. DNA for the CDR3: TGTGCCACCAGCAGAGAATCGGGGGACTACGAGCAGTACTTC.

A few counts support this clonotype. This rearrangement joins TRBV7-9 to TRBJ1-2, with D uncertain. Germline CDR1 SEHNR, CDR2 FQNEAQ (reference sequence). Trimming removed 5 bases from V and 4 bases from J, with 17 bases in between. The CDR3 contains 15 residues. The chain's CDR3 is CASSPDQARTYGYTF. In DNA, the CDR3 is TGTGCCAGCAGCCCCGACCAGGCTCGAACCTATGGCTACACCTTC.

This clonotype occurred a few times. This rearrangement joins TRBV2 to TRBJ2-2, with TRBD2 identical over 7 bases. CDR1 SNHLY and CDR2 FYNNEI come from the germline V gene. The CDR3 runs 15 residues. J was trimmed by 1 base and V by 6 bases; bases with no gene match: 5. CDR3: CASSGRRKNTGELFF. In DNA form, the CDR3 reads TGTGCCAGCAGCGGGAGGAGAAAGAACACCGGGGAGCTGTTTTTT.

This chain links TRBV11-1 with TRBJ2-3; TRBD2 might be the D (6 bases). The CDR3 is made up of 16 amino acids. CDR1 is SGHAT, CDR2 FQDESV, per germline (reference sequence). Trimming removed 5 bases at V and 1 base at J, with 16 bases between. CDR3 sequence reads: CASSPTSLSRTDTQYF. As DNA, the CDR3 is TGTGCCAGCAGCCCCACTAGCCTTAGTCGCACAGATACGCAGTATTTT.

The chain has TRBV7-2 and TRBJ2-3; TRBD2 matches 7 bases. With V trimmed by 1 base and J by 4 bases, 8 bases remained unmatched. The CDR3 extends over 16 amino acids. Germline V gene sequence: CDR1 SGHTA, CDR2 FQGNSA. In DNA form, the CDR3 reads TGTGCCAGCAGCTTAGTCCCAGCGGGATTGGCAGATACGCAGTATTTT. Translating it yields CASSLVPAGLADTQYF.

The chain recombines TRBV20-1 with TRBJ1-2; D may be TRBD1 (6 bases). The CDR3 extends over 13 amino acids. V lost 0 bases, J lost 8 bases, and 13 bases lay in between. Germline assignment: CDR1 DFQATT and CDR2 SNEGSKA (reference sequence). The CDR3 loop reads CSARDGGILGYTF. CDR3 sequence (DNA): TGCAGTGCTAGAGATGGGGGCATCCTCGGCTACACCTTC.

The genes are TRBV24-1 and TRBJ1-1; D unclear. The CDR3 is 14 amino acids. From germline, CDR1 is KGHDR and CDR2 SFDVKD. Trimming removed 6 bases at V and 3 bases at J, with 13 bases between. CDR3 DNA sequence: TGTGCCACCAGTAGAGGAGGTTCAGACACTGAAGCTTTCTTT. It translates to CATSRGGSDTEAFF.

The chain joins TRBV20-1 to TRBJ2-1, with 16 bases lining up with TRBD2. Germline assignment: CDR1 DFQATT and CDR2 SNEGSKA (reference sequence). The CDR3 sequence is 19 residues long. As DNA, the CDR3 is TGCAGCTCTACCGGGACTAGCGGGAGGGTGGGAGTAATACGCAATGAGCAGTTCTTC. It yields the protein CSSTGTSGRVGVIRNEQFF.

The sample holds a few counts of this clonotype. The chain carries TRBV20-1 and TRBJ2-3; 11 bases align to TRBD2. Germline CDR1 is DFQATT and CDR2 is SNEGSKA (reference sequence). The CDR3 runs 16 residues. V was pared by 3 bases and J by 3 bases, with 8 bases of the junction left unmatched. CDR3 DNA sequence: TGCAGTGCTAGGGATAGCGGGAGGGCCATGACAGATACGCAGTATTTT. It is translated as CSARDSGRAMTDTQYF.

The CDR3 is CASSSGGETQYF. In DNA, the CDR3 is TGTGCCAGCAGTTCCGGGGGGGAGACCCAGTACTTC. The chain has TRBV2 and TRBJ2-5; 7 bases map to TRBD2. The CDR3 covers 12 residues. Germline V lookup: CDR1 SNHLY, CDR2 FYNNEI. V was clipped by 5 bases and J by 5 bases; unmatched bases: 2.

The chain joins TRBV24-1 to TRBJ2-1; TRBD1 is a possible D gene (6 bases). The CDR3 has 14 residues. Germline-derived CDR1 and CDR2 are KGHDR and SFDVKD. Deletions cut 3 bases from V and 2 bases from J, with 7 bases between. CDR3 sequence: CATSDQGTYNEQFF. The DNA for the CDR3 is TGTGCCACCAGTGATCAGGGGACCTACAATGAGCAGTTCTTC.

This chain links TRBV6-4 with TRBJ2-3; 13 positions agree with TRBD2. The CDR3 length is 14 residues. The germline V gene encodes CDR1 MRHNA and CDR2 SNTAGT. The trim removed 8 bases at V and 9 bases at J, leaving 8 bases unmatched. CDR3 protein: CASGTGTSGTTQYF. CDR3 DNA: TGTGCCAGCGGGACCGGGACTAGCGGGACCACGCAGTATTTT.

This clonotype was found a few times. The junction departs from germline at one end; a sequencing error may be responsible. The gene calls are TRBV28 and TRBJ1-2; D remains unclear. The CDR3 length is 12 residues. Germline V gene lookup returns CDR1 MDHEN and CDR2 SYDVKM. CDR3 sequence (DNA): TGTGCCAGCAGTTCCTCCATCGAAGGGAGACTCTTC. It translates to CASSSSIEGRLF.

The CDR3 DNA follows: TGCGCCAGCAGTGAGTGGAGCGGGAGGAGCTCCTACAATGAGCAGTTCTTC. Translation gives CASSEWSGRSSYNEQFF. The gene calls are TRBV10-2 and TRBJ2-1; 9 nucleotides match TRBD2. The germline gives CDR1 WSHSY, CDR2 SAAADI. This CDR3 spans 17 amino acids. The junction had 4 bases not matched to a gene; V was cut back by 1 base and J by 0 bases.

The chain has TRBV7-9 and TRBJ1-6, with D perhaps matching TRBD1 (6 bases). Germline V gives CDR1 SEHNR, CDR2 FQNEAQ (reference sequence). Trimming stripped 1 base from V and 11 bases from J, with 15 bases between. The length of the CDR3 is 15 residues. This CDR3 is CASSLEGRGNAPLHF. The CDR3, as DNA: TGTGCCAGCAGCTTAGAAGGCAGGGGAAACGCACCCCTCCACTTT.

The V and J genes are TRBV28 and TRBJ1-5; D is perhaps TRBD1 (6 bases). With 6 bases removed from V and 7 bases from J, the gap between germline ends came to 16 bases. This CDR3 is 14 amino acids long. CDR1 is MDHEN and CDR2 is SYDVKM in the germline V gene. CDR3 region: CASSRLGGLQPQHF. The CDR3 region has the DNA TGTGCCAGCAGCCGGCTCGGGGGGCTGCAGCCCCAGCATTTT.

The chain employs TRBV27 and TRBJ1-2, with D perhaps TRBD1 (5 bases). Germline values: CDR1 MNHEY, CDR2 SMNVEV (reference sequence). The CDR3 contains 13 residues. V shed 3 bases and J shed 7 bases, with 12 bases lying between them. CDR3 residues: CASSFQGGFGYTF. The CDR3 DNA sequence: TGTGCCAGCAGTTTCCAGGGAGGGTTTGGCTACACCTTC.

This chain links TRBV20-1 with TRBJ1-1; TRBD1 aligns across 7 bases. V was pared by 3 bases and J by 2 bases, with 6 bases of the junction left unmatched. Germline CDR1 DFQATT, CDR2 SNEGSKA (reference sequence). The CDR3 runs to 14 residues. The CDR3 loop is CSARRDSLNTEAFF. In nucleotides, the CDR3 is TGCAGTGCTAGGCGGGACAGCTTAAACACTGAAGCTTTCTTT.